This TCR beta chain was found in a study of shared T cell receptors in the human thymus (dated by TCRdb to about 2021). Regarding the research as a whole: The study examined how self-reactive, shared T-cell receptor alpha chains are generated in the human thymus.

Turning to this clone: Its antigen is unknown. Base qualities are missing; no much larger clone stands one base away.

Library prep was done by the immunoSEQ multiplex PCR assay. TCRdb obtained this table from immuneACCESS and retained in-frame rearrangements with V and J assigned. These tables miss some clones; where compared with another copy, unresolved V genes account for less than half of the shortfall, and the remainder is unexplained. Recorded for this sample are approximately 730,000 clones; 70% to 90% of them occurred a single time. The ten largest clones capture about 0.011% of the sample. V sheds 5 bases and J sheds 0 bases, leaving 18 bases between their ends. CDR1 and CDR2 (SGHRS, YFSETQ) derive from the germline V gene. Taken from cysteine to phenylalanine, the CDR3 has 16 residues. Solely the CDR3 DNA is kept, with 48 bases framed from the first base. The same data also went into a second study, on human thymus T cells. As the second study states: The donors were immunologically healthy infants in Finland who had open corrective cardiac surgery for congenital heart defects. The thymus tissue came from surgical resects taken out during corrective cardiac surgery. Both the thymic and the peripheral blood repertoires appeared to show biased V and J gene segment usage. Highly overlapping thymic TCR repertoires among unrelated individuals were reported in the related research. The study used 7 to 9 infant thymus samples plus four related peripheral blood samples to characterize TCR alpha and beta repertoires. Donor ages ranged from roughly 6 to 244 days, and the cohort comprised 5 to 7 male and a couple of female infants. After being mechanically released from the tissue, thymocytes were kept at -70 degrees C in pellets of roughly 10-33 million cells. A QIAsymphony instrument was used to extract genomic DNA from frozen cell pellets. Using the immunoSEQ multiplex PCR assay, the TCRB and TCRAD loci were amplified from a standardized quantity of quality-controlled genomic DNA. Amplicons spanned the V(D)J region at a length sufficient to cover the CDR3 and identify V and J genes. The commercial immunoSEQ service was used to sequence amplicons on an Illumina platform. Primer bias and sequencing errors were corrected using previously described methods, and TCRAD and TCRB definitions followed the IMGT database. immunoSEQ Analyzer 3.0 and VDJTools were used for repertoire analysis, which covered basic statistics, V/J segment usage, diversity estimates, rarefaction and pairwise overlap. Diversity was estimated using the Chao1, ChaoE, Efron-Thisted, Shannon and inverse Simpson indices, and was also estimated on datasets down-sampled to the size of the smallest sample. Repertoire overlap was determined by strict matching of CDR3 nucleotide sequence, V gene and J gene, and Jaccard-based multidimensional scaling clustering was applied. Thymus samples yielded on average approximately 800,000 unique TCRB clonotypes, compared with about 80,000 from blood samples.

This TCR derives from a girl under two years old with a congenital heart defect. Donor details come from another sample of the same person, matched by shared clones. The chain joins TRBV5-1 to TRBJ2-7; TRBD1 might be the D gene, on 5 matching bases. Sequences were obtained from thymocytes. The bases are TGCGCCAGCAGTCACGGAGTCCAGGGCGACTCCTACGAGCAGTACTTC. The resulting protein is CASSHGVQGDSYEQYF.